What follows are 29 T cell receptor beta chains derived from one specimen sequenced in a study of graft-versus-host responses after intestinal transplantation. These receptors' antigens are unknown. Some clones are missing from TCRdb's copy, which holds only in-frame ones; the method was immunoSEQ multiplex PCR. The sample carries tens of thousands of clones, approximately 95% recorded once. Sample: unstimulated CD8+ T cells sorted from spleen or lymph node cells, taken before intestinal transplant. Receptors originate from a human donor who received an intestinal transplant.

The rearrangement joins TRBV27 to TRBJ2-7, with TRBD1 matching over 10 bases. The CDR3 totals 15 residues. Trimming at V came to 6 bases and at J to 3 bases, leaving 8 bases not matched to a gene. Per the germline V gene, CDR1 is MNHEY and CDR2 is SMNVEV (reference sequence). The CDR3 reads CASSDRGTGVYEQYF. The DNA of the CDR3 is TGTGCCAGCAGCGACAGGGGGACAGGGGTCTACGAGCAGTACTTC.

The chain couples TRBV11-2 to TRBJ2-7; no clear D gene. The V end lost 7 bases, the J end lost 6 bases, and 16 bases lay between the germline ends. The length of the CDR3 is 13 residues. In germline, CDR1 is SGHAT, CDR2 FQNNGV. This CDR3 is CASTPTGYPEQYF. In nucleotides, the CDR3 is TGTGCCAGCACCCCAACGGGTTACCCCGAGCAGTACTTC.

A single count supports this clone. V and J are TRBV7-2 and TRBJ2-7; the match to TRBD1 covers 7 bases. CDR3 length: 15 residues. V was pared by 4 bases and J by 0 bases, with 6 bases of the junction left unmatched. Germline-derived CDR1 and CDR2 are SGHTA and FQGNSA. The CDR3 is CASSWTGALSYEQYF. The CDR3 bases are TGTGCCAGCAGCTGGACAGGAGCCCTCTCCTACGAGCAGTACTTC.

The chain employs TRBV30 and TRBJ1-1; D gene uncertain. Germline CDR1 and CDR2: GTSNPN and SVGIG (reference sequence). V shed 2 bases and J shed 7 bases, with 11 bases lying between them. This CDR3 is 12 amino acids long. The CDR3 sequence: CAWSLEASEAFF. The CDR3 DNA reads TGTGCCTGGAGTCTTGAGGCGAGTGAAGCTTTCTTT.

The rearrangement links TRBV7-2 to TRBJ1-1; D is undetermined. This CDR3 is built from 13 residues. The V gene's germline CDR1 is SGHTA and CDR2 FQGNSA. The V and J ends lost 1 base and 8 bases respectively, with 11 bases between them. The CDR3 bases are TGTGCCAGCAGCTTAGGGAGGGATCTCGAAGCTTTCTTT. Its translation is CASSLGRDLEAFF.

This chain uses TRBV6-4 with TRBJ1-2; D may be TRBD1 (5 bases). The V end lost 0 bases, the J end lost 7 bases, and 9 bases lay between the germline ends. The CDR3 runs to 13 residues. Per the germline V gene, CDR1 is MRHNA and CDR2 is SNTAGT. CDR3 nucleotides: TGTGCCAGCAGTGACTCAGAAGGGGTTGGCTACACCTTC. Its translation: CASSDSEGVGYTF.

V gene TRBV13 combines with J gene TRBJ2-7; D is unresolved. The CDR3 contains 11 residues. Trimming left V 5 bases short and J 7 bases short, with 9 bases between. CDR1 and CDR2 (germline): PRHDT, FYEKMQ (reference sequence). The CDR3 DNA reads TGTGCCAGCAGCCAAGACACTGAGCAGTACTTC. Translation gives CASSQDTEQYF. The variable domain in full, with the rest retrieved from reference TRBV13 and TRBJ2-7, is AAGVIQSPRHLIKEKRETATLKCYPIPRHDTVYWYQQGPGQDPQFLISFYEKMQSDKGSIPDRFSAQQFSDYHSELNMSSLELGDSALYFCASSQDTEQYFGPGTRLTVT.

V usage is TRBV28 and J usage is TRBJ1-4, with 9 bases matching TRBD1. Germline CDR1 MDHEN, CDR2 SYDVKM. Trimming removed 6 bases from V and 8 bases from J; junction bases left unmatched: 10. The CDR3 runs 15 residues. The DNA of the CDR3 is TGTGCCAGCAGGCGCCTACAGGGGGCTCGGGAAAAACTGTTTTTT. It encodes CASRRLQGAREKLFF.

The rearrangement uses TRBV4-1 and TRBJ2-7; a weak D match, TRBD2 (6 bases). Germline V lookup: CDR1 MGHRA, CDR2 YSYEKL. The ends were cut back, 0 bases at V and 0 bases at J, with 12 bases in the middle. The CDR3 length is 16 residues. This CDR3 reads CASSQDGRGSSYEQYF. Written as DNA, the CDR3 is TGCGCCAGCAGCCAAGATGGGCGGGGAAGCTCCTACGAGCAGTACTTC.

To note about this clone: The same CDR3 is also encoded by other DNA sequences in this sample. The chain is built from TRBV9 and TRBJ2-5; 7 bases align to TRBD2. J lost 5 bases, V lost 2 bases, and 6 bases had no gene match. The germline V gene has CDR1 SGDLS and CDR2 YYNGEE. The CDR3 covers 14 residues. The CDR3 protein is CASSVGGRGETQYF. CDR3 bases: TGTGCCAGCAGCGTGGGAGGGCGCGGGGAGACCCAGTACTTC.

V is TRBV6-1 and J is TRBJ2-7; D unclear. The germline V gene has CDR1 MNHNS and CDR2 SASEGT. This CDR3 has 15 amino acids. Trimming took 2 bases from V and 0 from J, leaving 11 bases between them. The CDR3 DNA follows: TGTGCCAGCAGTGAATGGCAGGTTAGCTCCTACGAGCAGTACTTC. It specifies CASSEWQVSSYEQYF.

The sample holds a few counts of this clone. The genes are TRBV6-5 and TRBJ1-1; D is uncertain. The CDR3 totals 13 residues. V lost 4 bases and J lost 1, with 7 bases in between. CDR1 MNHEY and CDR2 SVGAGI come from the germline V gene. The CDR3 sequence: CASSSPSNTEAFF. CDR3 DNA: TGTGCCAGCAGTTCCCCTTCGAACACTGAAGCTTTCTTT.

The CDR3 here is CASSGHLNTGELFF. Written as DNA, the CDR3 is TGTGCCAGCAGCGGACATCTGAACACCGGGGAGCTGTTTTTT. The V call is TRBV13, the J call TRBJ2-2; the D gene is possibly TRBD1 (5 bases). This CDR3 contains 14 residues. In germline, CDR1 is PRHDT, CDR2 FYEKMQ (reference sequence). V lost 5 bases and J 1 base, leaving 8 bases between the germline ends.

V gene TRBV9 combines with J gene TRBJ2-4; the match to TRBD2 covers 14 bases. V lost 3 bases, J lost 0 bases, and 11 bases stayed unmatched. Germline values: CDR1 SGDLS, CDR2 YYNGEE. The CDR3 loop spans 20 amino acids. The chain's CDR3 is CASSDQPGLAGVLAKNIQYF. The CDR3 nucleotides read TGTGCCAGCAGCGATCAGCCGGGACTAGCGGGGGTACTAGCCAAAAACATTCAGTACTTC. Drawing the rest from reference TRBV9 and TRBJ2-4, the complete variable domain is DSGVTQTPKHLITATGQRVTLRCSPRSGDLSVYWYQQSLDQGLQFLIQYYNGEERAKGNILERFSAQQFPDLHSELNLSSLELGDSALYFCASSDQPGLAGVLAKNIQYFGAGTRLSVL.

This clone occurred once. Distinct nucleotide sequences in the sample also encode this CDR3. This chain uses TRBV11-2 with TRBJ1-1, with D perhaps TRBD1 (5 bases). The V gene's germline CDR1 is SGHAT and CDR2 FQNNGV. Trimming removed 5 bases at V and 1 base at J, with 8 bases between. The CDR3 extends over 13 amino acids. The CDR3 sequence is CASSEGQNTEAFF. DNA for the CDR3: TGTGCCAGCAGCGAAGGACAGAACACTGAAGCTTTCTTT.

This chain connects TRBV7-6 to TRBJ2-3; 7 bases match TRBD2. The CDR3 is made up of 14 amino acids. The V gene end was trimmed by 2 bases and the J gene end by 4 bases; junction bases not matched to a gene: 3. Per the germline V gene, CDR1 is SGHVS and CDR2 is FNYEAQ. Here the CDR3 reads CASSLLAESDTQYF. The CDR3 DNA sequence: TGTGCCAGCAGCTTACTAGCGGAATCAGATACGCAGTATTTT.

The rearrangement uses TRBV7-9 and TRBJ2-7, with D possibly TRBD1 on 6 matching bases. There are 14 residues in the CDR3. CDR1 is SEHNR and CDR2 is FQNEAQ in the germline V gene (reference sequence). V was shortened by 5 bases and J by 0 bases, with 11 bases between the two germline ends. DNA of the CDR3: TGTGCCAGCAGCCCAATGGACAGCTCCTACGAGCAGTACTTC. Protein: CASSPMDSSYEQYF. The full variable domain, completed using reference TRBV7-9 and TRBJ2-7, is DTGVSQNPRHKITKRGQNVTFRCDPISEHNRLYWYRQTLGQGPEFLTYFQNEAQLEKSRLLSDRFSAERPKGSFSTLEIQRTEQGDSAMYLCASSPMDSSYEQYFGPGTRLTVT.

The chain joins TRBV5-5 to TRBJ1-2, with TRBD1 matching over 7 bases. After removal of 4 bases from V and 3 bases from J, the junction contained 3 bases not matched to a gene. This CDR3 comprises 13 residues. Looked up from germline, CDR1 is SGHKS and CDR2 is YYEKEE (reference sequence). The CDR3 nucleotides are TGTGCCAGCAGCCATACAGGGGACTATGGCTACACCTTC. This translates into CASSHTGDYGYTF.

This rearrangement joins TRBV27 to TRBJ2-5; D ambiguous. TRBJ2-7 explains the end of the DNA better; the J call may be wrong. This CDR3 region has 14 residues. Germline lookup yields CDR1 MNHEY and CDR2 SMNVEV (reference sequence). As DNA, the CDR3 is TGTGCCAGCAGTTTTCAACAGTCCTCCTACGAGCAGTACTTC. Its translation: CASSFQQSSYEQYF.

V gene TRBV7-8 combines with J gene TRBJ2-7; possibly TRBD2 for D (5 bases). The V end lost 1 base, the J end lost 5 bases, and 9 bases lay between the germline ends. Per the germline V gene, CDR1 is SGHVS and CDR2 is FQNEAQ. This CDR3 is 13 amino acids long. The CDR3: CASSLVVRDEQYF. As DNA, the CDR3 is TGTGCCAGCAGCTTAGTGGTGCGGGACGAGCAGTACTTC.

V gene TRBV6-1 combines with J gene TRBJ1-1, with D uncertain. Per the germline V gene, CDR1 is MNHNS and CDR2 is SASEGT. This CDR3 spans 13 amino acids. Trimming cost V 8 bases and J 5 bases, with 15 bases left between them. CDR3 sequence (DNA): TGTGCCAGCGCGAACAGTAGAGGGACTGAAGCTTTCTTT. Its translation: CASANSRGTEAFF.

This clone has just one count. This chain links TRBV6-1 with TRBJ2-5; 7 bases match TRBD1. Germline-derived CDR1 and CDR2 are MNHNS and SASEGT. This CDR3 spans 17 amino acids. V was pared by 3 bases and J by 9 bases, with 19 bases of the junction left unmatched. CDR3 in DNA: TGTGCCAGCAGTGACCTGGATAGGGGGCCGGCCATTCTGGCCCAGTACTTC. Translated, it gives CASSDLDRGPAILAQYF.

In this sample, this clone turned up a few times. The chain uses TRBV4-1 and TRBJ1-1; D unclear. Germline loops: CDR1 MGHRA, CDR2 YSYEKL. The CDR3 sequence is 13 residues long. Trimming removed 4 bases at V and 2 bases at J, with 8 bases between. The CDR3: CASSRTENTEAFF. The CDR3 DNA is TGCGCCAGCAGCCGAACAGAAAACACTGAAGCTTTCTTT.

This chain uses TRBV28 with TRBJ2-7; D is perhaps TRBD1 (6 bases). V lost 6 bases and J 6 bases, leaving 18 bases between the germline ends. Germline V lookup: CDR1 MDHEN, CDR2 SYDVKM. The length of the CDR3 is 14 residues. CDR3 nucleotides: TGTGCCAGCAGCTCCCGTCTTATAGGGGGCGAGCAGTACTTC. Its translation: CASSSRLIGGEQYF.

CDR3 bases: TGCGCCAGCTCCAAAGGCGGGAGGGAGGTCGACGAGCAGTACTTC. It is translated as CASSKGGREVDEQYF. This sequence joins TRBV5-1 and TRBJ2-7; 9 bases map to TRBD2. The CDR3 sequence is 15 residues long. J gave up 5 bases and V 7 bases, and 13 bases lay outside the gene matches. The germline CDR1 and CDR2 sequences are SGHRS and YFSETQ.

V usage is TRBV7-9 and J usage is TRBJ2-1; TRBD2 might be the D (5 bases). V dropped 2 bases and J dropped 3 bases, with 14 bases sitting between them. The CDR3 spans 16 residues. Germline-derived CDR1 and CDR2 are SEHNR and FQNEAQ (reference sequence). The CDR3 here is CASSLTISAGYNEQFF. The CDR3 DNA reads as TGTGCCAGCAGCTTAACCATCTCGGCGGGCTACAATGAGCAGTTCTTC.

This chain links TRBV27 with TRBJ2-7, with 7 nucleotides matching TRBD2. The CDR3 has 14 residues. CDR1 is MNHEY and CDR2 is SMNVEV in the germline V gene (reference sequence). V trimming: 0 bases; J trimming: 3 bases; junction bases outside the gene matches: 2. CDR3 nucleotide sequence: TGTGCCAGCAGTTTATCGCCGGGGGGCTACGAGCAGTACTTC. As protein: CASSLSPGGYEQYF.

The chain couples TRBV4-1 to TRBJ1-5; 7 bases are shared with TRBD1. The CDR3 has 16 amino acids. Trimming took 5 bases from V and 0 from J; bases not matched to a gene: 7. Germline CDR1 is MGHRA and CDR2 is YSYEKL. CDR3 sequence reads: CASSYRDSGSNQPQHF. CDR3 in DNA: TGCGCCAGCAGCTACCGGGACAGTGGTAGCAATCAGCCCCAGCATTTT.

The chain is built from TRBV6-5 and TRBJ1-6; 7 bases are a match to TRBD1. V was clipped by 4 bases and J by 7 bases; unmatched bases: 4. The CDR3 loop spans 14 amino acids. The germline V gene has CDR1 MNHEY and CDR2 SVGAGI. CDR3 in amino acids: CASSSDRPNSPLHF. DNA for the CDR3: TGTGCCAGCAGTTCGGACAGGCCCAATTCACCCCTCCACTTT.